This T cell receptor beta chain comes out of a study of T cell responses to AZD1222 COVID-19 vaccine. TCRdb keeps only in-frame clones here, not all; method: immunoSEQ multiplex PCR. The data show about 190,000 clones, with over 80% seen just once and 2.5% to 3% held by the top ten. Study-level findings and limits: CD4 TCRs associated with vaccination spanned spike, dominating at 160-218 and 743-854.

V dropped 4 bases and J dropped 5 bases, with 11 bases sitting between them. This CDR3 has 14 amino acids. Per the germline V gene, CDR1 is MGHRA and CDR2 is YSYEKL. Notes on this clone: Its antigen is as yet unknown.

Here the sequenced sample was peripheral blood, taken on day 0 of MenACWY control vaccination. V and J are TRBV4-1 and TRBJ1-4; the D gene is possibly TRBD1 (6 bases). The TCR comes from an adult in good health. In nucleotides, the CDR3 is TGCGCCAGCAGCCCAACAGGGTTAAATGAAAAACTGTTTTTT. Translated: CASSPTGLNEKLFF.